This T cell receptor (beta chain) originates from a study of CD8+CD57+ T cells in acquired aplastic anemia. There are many counts of this clonotype. The V gene's germline CDR1 is SGHVS and CDR2 FQNEAQ. This CDR3 region has 18 residues. J lost 4 bases, V lost 5 bases, and 11 bases had no gene match. Profiling of TCR beta VDJ combinations and CDR3 sequences used genomic DNA as template. Each CDR3 protein gets one entry after TCRdb re-called the reads with MiXCR. The repertoire holds 150,000 to 200,000 distinct CDR3 sequences, 45% to 60% seen once, with 13% in the top ten. Only patients with CD8+CD57+ cell expansion on flow cytometry were chosen for sequencing. At blood sampling, none of the patients had yet received therapy.

The TCR was taken from a human donor with aplastic anemia. The chain combines TRBV7-8 with TRBJ2-2; 12 positions agree with TRBD2. The sequencing sample was made of sorted CD4+, CD8+, or CD8+CD57+ T cells (not recorded which) from PBMCs. For the CDR3, the DNA is TGTGCCAGCAGCCAAACCGGGACTAGCGGGCGTACCACCGGGGAGCTGTTTTTT. It is translated as CASSQTGTSGRTTGELFF.